The 19 T cell receptor beta chains listed next were all sequenced from one sample in a study of T cells after yellow fever vaccination. Via MiXCR, TCRdb re-called the 5' RACE reads, giving one row per CDR3 protein. The table has around 300,000 distinct CDR3 sequences, approximately 4.3% seen once. Material: PBMCs, obtained 15 days after the yellow fever booster vaccination. Receptors originate from a man between 18 and 29 years old who received the YFV17D yellow fever vaccine.

This clonotype was recorded a few times. This sequence joins TRBV12-3 or TRBV12-4 and TRBJ1-1; possibly TRBD1 for D (6 bases). The CDR3 totals 15 residues. V lost 8 bases, J lost 3 bases, and 19 bases lay in between. CDR3 region: CASGGSIGGYTEAFF. The CDR3 DNA reads TGTGCCAGCGGTGGTTCTATAGGGGGGTACACTGAAGCTTTCTTT.

This clonotype was observed a handful of times. The gene calls are TRBV20-1 and TRBJ2-4; D is possibly TRBD1 (6 bases). Germline V gene data show CDR1 as DFQATT and CDR2 as SNEGSKA (reference sequence). The CDR3 sequence is 14 residues long. V was trimmed by 6 bases and J by 7 bases, leaving 19 bases between them. As DNA, the CDR3 is TGCAGTGCCGAAGTTTGGGGGCGCTGGAACATTCAGTACTTC. As protein: CSAEVWGRWNIQYF.

Ten or more counts support this clonotype. The chain joins TRBV7-3 to TRBJ2-3, with 9 bases lining up with TRBD2. The CDR3 has 16 amino acids. The V and J ends lost 2 bases and 2 bases, in that order; junction bases with no gene match: 5. The germline V gene encodes CDR1 SGHTA and CDR2 FQGTGA. The CDR3 reads CASSLGSGGTTDTQYF. The CDR3 region has the DNA TGTGCCAGCAGCTTAGGTAGCGGGGGTACCACAGATACGCAGTATTTT.

The sample holds a few counts of this clonotype. The rearrangement uses TRBV5-1 and TRBJ2-2, with D perhaps TRBD1 or TRBD2 (7 bases each). Germline assignment: CDR1 SGHRS and CDR2 YFSETQ. This CDR3 spans 17 amino acids. Trimming pared 5 bases from V and 0 bases from J, leaving 17 bases between. The CDR3 DNA sequence: TGCGCCAGCAGTCGCCAGGGGGGGACGCCGAACACCGGGGAGCTGTTTTTT. Its protein is CASSRQGGTPNTGELFF.

This sequence joins TRBV29-1 and TRBJ2-3; a weak D match, TRBD1 (7 bases). This CDR3 spans 18 amino acids. With 0 bases removed from V and 0 bases from J, the gap between germline ends came to 19 bases. Germline V gene data show CDR1 as SQVTM and CDR2 as ANQGSEA. The CDR3 nucleotides are TGCAGCGTTGAAGATCTTCCGAGGAGGGGGCGAAGCACAGATACGCAGTATTTT. This codes for CSVEDLPRRGRSTDTQYF.

In this sample, this clonotype turned up many times. The chain joins TRBV14 to TRBJ2-7; tentative D call: TRBD2 (6 bases). V was shortened by 4 bases and J by 3 bases, with 16 bases between the two germline ends. CDR1 and CDR2 (germline): SGHDN, FVKESK. The CDR3 totals 15 residues. Here the CDR3 DNA reads TGTGCCAGCAGCCTAGGGACTGCCCCGGGCTACGAGCAGTACGTC. This sequence encodes CASSLGTAPGYEQYV.

This clonotype was seen repeatedly, ten times or more. The chain uses TRBV29-1 and TRBJ2-3, with 8 bases identical to TRBD1. CDR1 is SQVTM and CDR2 is ANQGSEA in the germline V gene. Germline trimming cut 7 bases from V and 4 bases from J; bases unmatched to any gene: 10. CDR3 length: 14 residues. Here the CDR3 DNA reads TGCAGCGCCCGCCTCCAGGGGGCCTCAGATACGCAGTATTTT. Translation: CSARLQGASDTQYF.

The V call is TRBV30, the J call TRBJ2-7; weak D call: TRBD2 (5 bases). The CDR3 spans 14 residues. Per the germline V gene, CDR1 is GTSNPN and CDR2 is SVGIG (reference sequence). V was shortened by 5 bases and J by 3 bases, with 17 bases between the two germline ends. CDR3 loop: CAWDRLGLDYEQYF. The CDR3 coding sequence is TGTGCCTGGGATCGATTAGGACTGGACTACGAGCAGTACTTC.

This clonotype was observed at least ten times. V gene TRBV10-3 combines with J gene TRBJ1-5; D gene unclear. The CDR3 length is 13 residues. Germline V gene data show CDR1 as ENHRY and CDR2 as SYGVKD. Trimming removed 1 base from V and 6 bases from J, with 7 bases in between. The CDR3 protein is CAISELGSQPQHF. The DNA for the CDR3 is TGTGCCATCAGTGAGTTAGGGTCTCAGCCCCAGCATTTT.

This clonotype has more than one count but fewer than ten. The V call is TRBV7-2, the J call TRBJ1-1; the D is unclear. The CDR3 contains 14 residues. Trimming shortened V by 4 bases and J by 3 bases, and 12 bases separated the two germline ends. Germline loops: CDR1 SGHTA, CDR2 FQGNSA. The CDR3 coding sequence is TGTGCCAGCAGCTCCAATTTTAGGGACACTGAAGCTTTCTTT. Protein product: CASSSNFRDTEAFF.

This clonotype was detected only a few times. The chain uses TRBV5-4 and TRBJ2-1, with no clear D. V lost 4 bases and J lost 8, with 16 bases in between. This CDR3 is 14 amino acids long. CDR1 is SGHNT and CDR2 is YYREEE in the germline V gene (reference sequence). CDR3 amino acids: CASSPPYSFDEQFF. The CDR3 DNA follows: TGTGCCAGCAGCCCGCCATATTCATTCGATGAGCAGTTCTTC.

This clonotype was found a few times. The rearrangement joins TRBV13 to TRBJ1-6; D is possibly TRBD1 (6 bases). The CDR3 sequence is 14 residues long. Trimming stripped 1 base from V and 10 bases from J, with 11 bases between. Germline V lookup: CDR1 PRHDT, CDR2 FYEKMQ (reference sequence). Here the CDR3 DNA reads TGTGCCAGCAGCTTAGAACAGGGTATATCACCCCTCCACTTT. Translating gives CASSLEQGISPLHF.

The sample holds a few counts of this clonotype. The J gene is TRBJ1-2, the V gene TRBV12-3 or TRBV12-4; 9 nucleotides align to TRBD1. The CDR3 sequence is 13 residues long. V was clipped by 7 bases and J by 5 bases; unmatched bases: 5. This CDR3 reads CASTVGQGYGYTF. Written as DNA, the CDR3 is TGTGCCAGCACCGTGGGACAGGGTTATGGCTACACCTTC.

This clonotype was picked up a small number of times. This chain joins TRBV3-1 and TRBJ2-1, with TRBD1 matching over 9 bases. Unmatched junction bases numbered 3, after V lost 3 bases and J lost 6 bases. In germline, CDR1 is LGHDT, CDR2 YNNKEL (reference sequence). This CDR3 is built from 14 residues. CDR3 coding DNA: TGTGCCAGCAGCCAGATGGGACAGGGCAATGAGCAGTTCTTC. Amino acids: CASSQMGQGNEQFF.

This chain joins TRBV29-1 and TRBJ1-3, with D unclear. This CDR3 region has 11 residues. V gave up 7 bases and J gave up 9 bases, with 13 bases separating them. Germline V lookup: CDR1 SQVTM, CDR2 ANQGSEA. The CDR3 loop is CSADVLGTIYF. The CDR3 bases are TGCAGCGCTGACGTCTTGGGCACCATATATTTT.

This clonotype was recorded many times. The V gene is TRBV12-3 or TRBV12-4, the J gene TRBJ1-4; TRBD1 aligns across 8 bases. Trimming cost V 3 bases and J 7 bases; bases outside gene matches: 7. CDR3 size: 15 residues. CDR3 DNA: TGTGCCAGCAGTTTCGGACAGGGTGGAGGTGAAAAACTGTTTTTT. Its protein product is CASSFGQGGGEKLFF.

In its sample, this clonotype was seen many times. The rearrangement uses TRBV5-5 and TRBJ2-1; D not certain. The CDR3 is made up of 13 amino acids. Germline assignment: CDR1 SGHKS and CDR2 YYEKEE (reference sequence). The ends were cut back, 4 bases at V and 4 bases at J, with 9 bases in the middle. This CDR3 reads CASSPILYNEQFF. The CDR3 DNA follows: TGTGCCAGCAGCCCTATCTTATACAATGAGCAGTTCTTC.

The chain uses TRBV20-1 and TRBJ2-3; 9 bases match TRBD2. V lost 3 bases, J lost 2 bases, and 6 bases stayed unmatched. CDR1 is DFQATT and CDR2 is SNEGSKA in the germline V gene (reference sequence). The CDR3 sequence is 15 residues long. The CDR3 nucleotides read TGCAGTGCTAGCCATCTAGCGGGGCCCACAGATACGCAGTATTTT. It yields the protein CSASHLAGPTDTQYF.

This clonotype was observed a handful of times. This chain links TRBV20-1 with TRBJ2-7; possible D gene TRBD1, 6 bases. The germline V gene has CDR1 DFQATT and CDR2 SNEGSKA (reference sequence). V shed 2 bases and J shed 3 bases, with 17 bases lying between them. The CDR3 has 15 residues. The CDR3: CSARSYGQFHYEQYV. DNA of the CDR3: TGCAGTGCTAGATCCTATGGACAGTTCCACTACGAGCAGTACGTC.